Listed here are 16 T cell receptor beta chains from one sample, sequenced in a study of OX40 agonist ivuxolimab in advanced cancers. Assay: immunoSEQ multiplex PCR; the TCRdb copy retains only in-frame clones and omits some. The data contain about 20,000 clones, more than 75% of them singletons. The material sequenced was CD4+ or CD8+ T cells sorted from blood, taken in a trial of the OX40 agonist ivuxolimab. The receptors were gathered from an adult with an advanced solid tumor such as melanoma, head and neck, liver or kidney cancer.

The chain couples TRBV7-9 to TRBJ2-7; the D gene is possibly TRBD1 (5 bases). The CDR3 extends over 13 amino acids. Germline V gene lookup returns CDR1 SEHNR and CDR2 FQNEAQ (reference sequence). V was clipped by 3 bases and J by 3 bases, with 9 bases between them. The CDR3 reads CASSLEGVYEQYF. CDR3 DNA sequence: TGTGCCAGCAGCTTGGAAGGGGTCTACGAGCAGTACTTC.

The chain combines TRBV7-9 with TRBJ2-1; the match to TRBD1 covers 9 bases. The CDR3 spans 14 residues. Germline V gives CDR1 SEHNR, CDR2 FQNEAQ (reference sequence). The V gene end was trimmed by 5 bases and the J gene end by 8 bases; junction bases not matched to a gene: 7. CDR3 protein: CASSPTGGRDEQFF. The CDR3 DNA reads as TGTGCCAGCAGCCCGACAGGGGGACGTGATGAGCAGTTCTTC. Full variable domain (missing parts from reference TRBV7-9 and TRBJ2-1): DTGVSQNPRHKITKRGQNVTFRCDPISEHNRLYWYRQTLGQGPEFLTYFQNEAQLEKSRLLSDRFSAERPKGSFSTLEIQRTEQGDSAMYLCASSPTGGRDEQFFGPGTRLTVL.

This sequence joins TRBV2 and TRBJ1-1, with D uncertain. The CDR3 extends over 14 amino acids. In germline, CDR1 is SNHLY, CDR2 FYNNEI. V was shortened by 5 bases and J by 1 base, with 11 bases between the two germline ends. CDR3 sequence (DNA): TGTGCCAGCAGTCTCACTCTAGGGAACACTGAAGCTTTCTTT. It translates to CASSLTLGNTEAFF.

This chain uses TRBV6-4 with TRBJ2-1; no clear D gene. This CDR3 contains 15 residues. With 2 bases removed from V and 6 bases from J, the gap between germline ends came to 14 bases. Germline loops: CDR1 MRHNA, CDR2 SNTAGT. The CDR3, as DNA: TGTGCCAGCAGTGACACGCGGCAGGCTGCCAATGAGCAGTTCTTC. It yields the protein CASSDTRQAANEQFF.

This chain links TRBV4-1 with TRBJ2-7; TRBD1 matches 8 bases. Germline loops: CDR1 MGHRA, CDR2 YSYEKL. The CDR3 spans 15 residues. V shed 3 bases and J 5 bases; nucleotides not matched to a gene: 9. The CDR3 is CASSQRQGRMDEQYF. As DNA, the CDR3 is TGCGCCAGCAGCCAGAGACAGGGGAGGATGGACGAGCAGTACTTC.

V is TRBV5-6 and J is TRBJ1-5, with D possibly matching TRBD1 (6 bases). Deletions cut 4 bases from V and 3 bases from J, with 17 bases between. Germline V gene lookup returns CDR1 SGHDT and CDR2 YYEEEE. The length of the CDR3 is 16 residues. The CDR3 region has the DNA TGTGCCAGCAGCGGATCTACAGGGAGAGACAATCAGCCCCAGCATTTT. Translation gives CASSGSTGRDNQPQHF.

The V call is TRBV13, the J call TRBJ1-1; tentative D call: TRBD1 (6 bases). V dropped 1 base and J dropped 10 bases, with 22 bases sitting between them. The CDR3 covers 16 residues. Per germline, CDR1 PRHDT and CDR2 FYEKMQ (reference sequence). The CDR3 DNA follows: TGTGCCAGCAGCTTAGCAGGGCAGAACTTTAGGGGGGGAGCTTTCTTT. Its protein product is CASSLAGQNFRGGAFF.

The chain uses TRBV18 and TRBJ2-7, with D perhaps being TRBD1 or TRBD2 (6 bases each). Trimming took off 3 bases at V and 3 bases at J, with 12 bases between the two ends. The CDR3 consists of 14 residues. Germline V gene sequence: CDR1 KGHSH, CDR2 LQKENI. The CDR3 bases are TGTGCCAGCTCACCTCGGGGGCCTGACTACGAGCAGTACTTC. The encoded protein is CASSPRGPDYEQYF. The whole variable domain, remainder taken from reference TRBV18 and TRBJ2-7, is NAGVMQNPRHLVRRRGQEARLRCSPMKGHSHVYWYRQLPEEGLKFMVYLQKENIIDESGMPKERFSAEFPKEGPSILRIQQVVRGDSAAYFCASSPRGPDYEQYFGPGTRLTVT.

The V call is TRBV5-1, the J call TRBJ2-1, with D perhaps given as TRBD1 or TRBD2 (5 bases each). The CDR3 is 12 residues long. Germline assignment: CDR1 SGHRS and CDR2 YFSETQ. V dropped 4 bases and J dropped 6 bases, with 8 bases sitting between them. The CDR3 here is CASSGGPNEQFF. DNA of the CDR3: TGCGCCAGCAGCGGGGGTCCCAATGAGCAGTTCTTC.

The gene calls are TRBV9 and TRBJ2-3, with a tentative D call TRBD2 (6 bases). The CDR3 contains 12 residues. V lost 4 bases to trimming and J lost 5 bases, with 8 bases between them. Germline V gene sequence: CDR1 SGDLS, CDR2 YYNGEE. CDR3 region: CASSLGGDTQYF. CDR3 sequence (DNA): TGTGCCAGCAGCTTGGGGGGAGATACGCAGTATTTT.

In DNA form, the CDR3 reads TGTGCCAGCAGCGTAGGTGGGGAGAGCACAGATACGCAGTATTTT. Its protein product is CASSVGGESTDTQYF. The chain links TRBV9 to TRBJ2-3; weak D call: TRBD2 (5 bases). This CDR3 contains 15 residues. Germline CDR1 and CDR2: SGDLS and YYNGEE. Trimming left V 0 bases short and J 0 bases short, with 8 bases between.

The chain combines TRBV4-3 with TRBJ2-1; 11 bases agree with TRBD2. CDR1 is LGHNA and CDR2 is YSLEER in the germline V gene. The CDR3 has 17 amino acids. The V segment lost 1 base and the J segment 4 bases; nucleotides outside the gene matches: 6. The CDR3 spells CASSQGRGLAAYNEQFF. In DNA form, the CDR3 reads TGCGCCAGCAGCCAAGGGAGGGGACTAGCGGCTTACAATGAGCAGTTCTTC.

The chain has TRBV6-4 and TRBJ1-2; TRBD1 aligns across 8 bases. The V gene end was trimmed by 4 bases and the J gene end by 5 bases; junction bases not matched to a gene: 12. From germline, CDR1 is MRHNA and CDR2 SNTAGT. This CDR3 has 16 amino acids. CDR3: CASSAPQDRVSYGYTF. In nucleotides, the CDR3 is TGTGCCAGCAGTGCGCCTCAGGACAGGGTATCTTATGGCTACACCTTC.

The chain combines TRBV27 with TRBJ2-3; D remains ambiguous. Deletions cut 6 bases from V and 0 bases from J, with 10 bases between. CDR3 length: 14 residues. The V gene's germline CDR1 is MNHEY and CDR2 SMNVEV (reference sequence). The CDR3 spells CASRSGSSTDTQYF. The CDR3 DNA is TGTGCCAGCAGATCAGGTTCTAGCACAGATACGCAGTATTTT.

This clone appeared a single time. CDR3 DNA sequence: TGTGCCAGCAGCGCTACGGGGGGACAGATTAATGAAAAACTGTTTTTT. Translation: CASSATGGQINEKLFF. The rearrangement links TRBV9 to TRBJ1-4; 7 bases agree with TRBD1. The CDR3 has 16 residues. Germline CDR1 reads SGDLS; CDR2 reads YYNGEE. V shed 3 bases and J 4 bases; nucleotides not matched to a gene: 9.

The genes are TRBV7-3 and TRBJ1-2; a weak D match, TRBD1 (5 bases). Trimming took off 2 bases at V and 8 bases at J, with 12 bases between the two ends. The CDR3 covers 13 residues. Germline V lookup: CDR1 SGHTA, CDR2 FQGTGA. The CDR3 bases are TGTGCCAGCAGCTTATCCGGGGCTGGAGGCTACACCTTC. Translation: CASSLSGAGGYTF.